Following are 12 T cell receptor beta chains from one sample sequenced in a study of regulatory T cells in long-lasting Graves disease. Time point: newly diagnosed GD, antithyroid drugs for less than 3 months. The TCR library was made from RNA that had been extracted from PBMCs in TRIzol. Libraries of TCR beta came from iRepertoire HTBI primers plus Arm-PCR of CDR3 regions. TCRdb independently ran MiXCR on the multiplex PCR reads; one entry per CDR3 protein. The table has roughly 500,000 distinct CDR3 sequences, about 14% seen once. These records were also assigned to another study, of T cells in Graves' hyperthyroidism and ophthalmopathy.

This sample comprised peripheral blood mononuclear cells (PBMCs), obtained at new diagnosis, from a patient treated with antithyroid drugs. The source is a man aged 30 to 45 with Graves disease.

The V gene is TRBV30, the J gene TRBJ1-1, with D perhaps matching TRBD1 (5 bases). V was shortened by 5 bases and J by 0 bases, with 16 bases between the two germline ends. This CDR3 contains 15 residues. CDR1 and CDR2 (germline): GTSNPN, SVGIG (reference sequence). The CDR3 sequence: CAWGPAGAMNTEAFF. The CDR3, as DNA: TGTGCCTGGGGGCCCGCTGGGGCCATGAACACTGAAGCTTTCTTT.

This clonotype was observed many times. The chain has TRBV5-1 and TRBJ2-7; a weak D match, TRBD1 (5 bases). V was clipped by 1 base and J by 3 bases, with 14 bases between them. The length of the CDR3 is 15 residues. Germline CDR1 and CDR2: SGHRS and YFSETQ. CDR3: CASSLRSGSGYEQYF. CDR3 sequence (DNA): TGCGCCAGCAGCTTGCGTTCAGGGTCCGGCTACGAGCAGTACTTC.

This clonotype occurred many times. The V gene is TRBV11-2, the J gene TRBJ2-1; 8 bases align to TRBD2. Trimming removed 2 bases from V and 6 bases from J; junction bases left unmatched: 18. CDR1 is SGHAT, CDR2 FQNNGV, per germline. The length of the CDR3 is 19 residues. The CDR3 nucleotides are TGTGCCAGCAGCTTATCCCAGGCCCTTAGCGGGATTACGTCCAATGAGCAGTTCTTC. Translated: CASSLSQALSGITSNEQFF.

This clonotype was seen more than once but under ten times. The CDR3 region has the DNA TGCAGCGTTGTGAGCACCTCTGGAAACACCATATATTTT. Protein sequence: CSVVSTSGNTIYF. The chain recombines TRBV29-1 with TRBJ1-3; no definite D call. CDR3 length: 13 residues. V was pared by 4 bases and J by 0 bases, with 7 bases between. In germline, CDR1 is SQVTM, CDR2 ANQGSEA.

In this sample, this clonotype turned up a few times. The chain carries TRBV2 and TRBJ2-3, with 7 bases lining up with TRBD2. This CDR3 is built from 16 residues. V dropped 8 bases and J dropped 0; count of bases not matched to a gene: 11. CDR1 is SNHLY and CDR2 is FYNNEI in the germline V gene. The CDR3 sequence is CASAQTSRSSTDTQYF. As DNA, the CDR3 is TGTGCCAGCGCCCAGACTAGCAGATCTAGCACAGATACGCAGTATTTT.

This clonotype was seen repeatedly, ten times or more. The genes are TRBV29-1 and TRBJ1-1; the D gene is possibly TRBD1 (5 bases). The CDR3 contains 13 residues. Germline loops: CDR1 SQVTM, CDR2 ANQGSEA. The V end was cut by 0 bases, the J end by 10 bases, with 15 bases between. This chain's CDR3 is CSVEDANSRGAFF. CDR3 in DNA: TGCAGCGTTGAAGATGCAAACTCAAGGGGAGCTTTCTTT.

This clonotype was detected a few times. This rearrangement joins TRBV20-1 to TRBJ2-3; 13 positions match TRBD2. After removal of 5 bases from V and 2 bases from J, the junction contained 7 bases not matched to a gene. The CDR3 runs to 16 residues. The germline V gene encodes CDR1 DFQATT and CDR2 SNEGSKA (reference sequence). The CDR3 loop reads CSAGTSGRVATDTQYF. CDR3 bases: TGCAGTGCTGGTACTAGCGGGAGGGTGGCCACAGATACGCAGTATTTT.

In regard to this clonotype: The junction departs from the called germline gene at one end, perhaps through a read error. The chain joins TRBV4-1 to TRBJ2-4; D might be TRBD1 or TRBD2, each matching 5 bases. Germline CDR1 reads MGHRA; CDR2 reads YSYEKL. The length of the CDR3 is 14 residues. The CDR3 loop reads CASSQEGPKNIQYF. The CDR3 bases are TGTGCCAGCAGCCAAGAGGGGCCCAAAAACATTCAGTACTTC.

This clonotype has a count of ten or more. This chain links TRBV6-1 with TRBJ2-2, with a tentative D call TRBD2 (6 bases). The CDR3 extends over 15 amino acids. The germline V gene encodes CDR1 MNHNS and CDR2 SASEGT. Deletions cut 7 bases from V and 4 bases from J, with 16 bases between. The CDR3 DNA sequence: TGTGCCAGCACGTCCCGGCGGGAAGGCACCGGGGAGCTGTTTTTT. This gives the protein CASTSRREGTGELFF.

The chain carries TRBV5-1 and TRBJ1-2; D ambiguous. The CDR3 runs 14 residues. The V gene lost 0 bases and the J gene lost 7 bases, with 13 bases spanning the gap. From germline, CDR1 is SGHRS and CDR2 YFSETQ. The CDR3 DNA sequence: TGCGCCAGCAGCTTGGATGCGGGTGCGGGTGGCTACACCTTC. This sequence encodes CASSLDAGAGGYTF.

The gene calls are TRBV7-9 and TRBJ1-4, with D tentatively TRBD1 (6 bases). The CDR3 has 15 residues. The germline gives CDR1 SEHNR, CDR2 FQNEAQ (reference sequence). V was trimmed by 3 bases and J by 4 bases, leaving 12 bases between them. CDR3 in DNA: TGTGCCAGCAGCTTCCAAGGGGGAGGTAATGAAAAACTGTTTTTT. Amino acid sequence: CASSFQGGGNEKLFF. Full variable domain (outside the CDR3, taken from reference TRBV7-9 and TRBJ1-4): DTGVSQNPRHKITKRGQNVTFRCDPISEHNRLYWYRQTLGQGPEFLTYFQNEAQLEKSRLLSDRFSAERPKGSFSTLEIQRTEQGDSAMYLCASSFQGGGNEKLFFGSGTQLSVL.

The J gene is TRBJ2-2, the V gene TRBV18; weak D call: TRBD1 (6 bases). The V end lost 3 bases, the J end lost 4 bases, and 12 bases lay between the germline ends. Germline V gene data show CDR1 as KGHSH and CDR2 as LQKENI. The CDR3 loop spans 15 amino acids. CDR3 in amino acids: CASSPIQGPTGELFF. The CDR3 nucleotides read TGTGCCAGCTCACCGATACAGGGACCCACCGGGGAGCTGTTTTTT.